This T cell receptor beta chain was sequenced for a study of technical replicates of blood from a few donors (dated by TCRdb to about 2017). A note on this clone: Its target antigen remains unknown. No base qualities exist here, and no much larger clone lies one base off it.

The library relied on the immunoSEQ multiplex PCR assay. TCRdb carries this immuneACCESS record with in-frame sequences only. Its versions omit some clonotypes, under half of them owing to an unresolved V gene in the studies checked, with the rest unexplained. The sample contains over 80,000 clones, roughly 96% of them found a single time. The ten biggest clones cover more than 0.3% of the sample. CDR1 MNHNY and CDR2 SVGAGI were looked up in the germline V gene (reference sequence). Trimming removed 7 bases from V and 3 bases from J, leaving 15 bases between the germline ends. CDR3 length: 14 amino acids, cysteine to phenylalanine. Of the read, only the CDR3 DNA is kept; its 42 bases are in frame from base 1.

The sequence came from a human donor in good health. Rearrangement joined TRBV6-6 to TRBJ1-1, with a weak D call of TRBD1 (6 bases match). Sequencing was performed on T cells isolated from PBMCs. The CDR3 is CASTPHDRYTEAFF. The nucleotide sequence reads TGTGCCAGCACCCCACATGACAGGTACACTGAAGCTTTCTTT.